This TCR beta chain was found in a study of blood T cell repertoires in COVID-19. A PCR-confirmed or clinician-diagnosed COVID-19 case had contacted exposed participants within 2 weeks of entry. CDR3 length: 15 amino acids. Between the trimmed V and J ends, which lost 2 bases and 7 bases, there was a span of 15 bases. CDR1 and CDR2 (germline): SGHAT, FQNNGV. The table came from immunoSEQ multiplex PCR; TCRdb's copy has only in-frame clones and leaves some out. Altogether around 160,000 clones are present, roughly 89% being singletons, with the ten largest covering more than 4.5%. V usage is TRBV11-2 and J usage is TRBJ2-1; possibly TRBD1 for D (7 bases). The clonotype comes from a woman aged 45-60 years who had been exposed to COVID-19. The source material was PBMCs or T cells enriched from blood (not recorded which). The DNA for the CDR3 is TGTGCCAGCAGCTTACGGCAGGGGGGTATGAATGAGCAGTTCTTC. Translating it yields CASSLRQGGMNEQFF.